The rows below give T cell receptor beta chains drawn from one sample of a study of shared clonotypes between healthy human individuals. The method was immunoSEQ multiplex PCR; TCRdb's version includes in-frame clones alone and lacks a portion of them. The table has nearly 1 million clones, around three quarters seen once; the top ten hold approximately 1.5%. The source material was memory CD4+ T cells sorted from blood. These receptors came from a young man in good health. Both conserved end residues are part of each CDR3. Fields, in order: J gene, V gene, D gene, clone size, CDR3 DNA, CDR3 protein. The D gene is left open where the match is weak. Clone size is shown for a subset of rows, as once, few, many or a class of expanded clone.

TRBJ2-3	TRBV18	TRBD1	.	TGTGCCAGCTCAGGGACAGGAATCACAGATACGCAGTATTTT	CASSGTGITDTQYF
TRBJ2-5	TRBV20-1	.	.	TGCAGTGCGCACCTCCAAGAGACCCAGTACTTC	CSAHLQETQYF
TRBJ2-7	TRBV30	TRBD2	.	TGTGCCTGGAACGGGGGGAACTACGAGCAGTACTTC	CAWNGGNYEQYF
TRBJ1-2	TRBV7-9	.	many	TGTGCCAGCAGCCTTACAGGGAACACGGGCTACACCTTC	CASSLTGNTGYTF
TRBJ1-5	TRBV15	.	.	TGTGCCACCAGCAGAGTGAAAGGACAGTACAATCAGCCCCAGCATTTT	CATSRVKGQYNQPQHF
TRBJ1-2	TRBV30	.	.	TGTGCCTGGAGTCACAGTTTTAACTATGGCTACACCTTC	CAWSHSFNYGYTF
TRBJ2-3	TRBV5-1	TRBD1	.	TGCGCCAGCAGCGCAGGACAGGGGATCACAGATACGCAGTATTTT	CASSAGQGITDTQYF
TRBJ2-2	TRBV7-2	.	.	TGTGCCAGCAGTTACAATAGCGCCCCCGGGGAGCTGTTTTTT	CASSYNSAPGELFF
TRBJ2-1	TRBV7-9	TRBD2	.	TGTGCCAGCAGCTTAAAAAGCGGGAGGGCCTGGAGCTCCTACAATGAGCAGTTCTTC	CASSLKSGRAWSSYNEQFF
TRBJ1-5	TRBV2	TRBD1	few	TGTGCCAGCAGTTCTCCTACAGGGGAAACACGGCCCCAGCATTTT	CASSSPTGETRPQHF
TRBJ1-6	TRBV5-6	.	.	TGTGCCAGCAGCCCTTCGTGGGCCCGACCCCTCCACTTT	CASSPSWARPLHF
TRBJ1-4	TRBV6-1	TRBD1	.	TGTGCCAGCAGTGTGGCAGGGGGCGGCGGAAAACTGTTTTTT	CASSVAGGGGKLFF
TRBJ1-1	TRBV28	.	.	TGTGCCAGCAGTCTCCCCACGGGGTACTATGAAGCTTTCTTT	CASSLPTGYYEAFF
TRBJ1-1	TRBV6-6	.	.	TGTGCCAGCAGCCGACAGGTAAACACTGAAGCTTTCTTT	CASSRQVNTEAFF
TRBJ2-3	TRBV6-1	.	few	TGTGCCAGCAGTCCCAGGGTCGGGACAGATACGCAGTATTTT	CASSPRVGTDTQYF
TRBJ2-3	TRBV7-2	TRBD2	.	TGTGCCAGCAGCTTGATGACGGGGGGGACAGATACGCAGTATTTT	CASSLMTGGTDTQYF